This T cell receptor beta chain was sequenced during a study of blood T cell repertoires in COVID-19. In Seattle, patients joined the study during active infection and were tracked longitudinally. The V end was cut by 3 bases, the J end by 4 bases, with 4 bases between. Per the germline V gene, CDR1 is LNHDA and CDR2 is SQIVND (reference sequence). The CDR3 sequence is 13 residues long. Measured with immunoSEQ multiplex PCR; TCRdb has only the in-frame clones, and not every one. The table records roughly 410,000 clones, around 87% of them present only once. V gene TRBV19 combines with J gene TRBJ2-6; D gene ambiguous. This TCR derives from a woman aged 55-70 years with COVID-19, enrolled during active disease. The source material was peripheral blood. Here the CDR3 DNA reads TGTGCCAGTAGTATTTCGGGGGCCAACGTCCTGACTTTC. It specifies CASSISGANVLTF.